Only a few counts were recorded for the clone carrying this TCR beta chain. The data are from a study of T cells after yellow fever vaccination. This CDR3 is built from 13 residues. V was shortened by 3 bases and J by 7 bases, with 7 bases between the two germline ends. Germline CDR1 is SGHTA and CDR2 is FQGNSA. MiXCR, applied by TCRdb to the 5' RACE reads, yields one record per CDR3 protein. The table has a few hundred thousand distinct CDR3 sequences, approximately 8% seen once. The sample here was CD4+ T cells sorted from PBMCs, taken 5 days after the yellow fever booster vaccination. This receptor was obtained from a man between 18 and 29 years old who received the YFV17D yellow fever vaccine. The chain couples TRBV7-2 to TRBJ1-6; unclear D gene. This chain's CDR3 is CASSLDGNSPLHF. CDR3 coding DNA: TGTGCCAGCAGCTTGGACGGGAATTCACCCCTCCACTTT.